This T cell receptor beta chain is from a study of vaccination effects on CD4 cells after COVID-19. Whole-study results and caveats: Cross-reactivity toward common cold coronaviruses was confined to only 1 of 255 vaccine-induced clones in healthy vaccinees. Late post-vaccination samples showed marked contraction of infection- and vaccine-induced clones.

Peptide-pool stimulation followed by sequencing identified expanded antigen-specific CD4+ clonotypes in the ViraFEST assay. Subsequent to less than twelve days of culture, CD4+ T cells were isolated. Participants completed two doses of the BNT162b2 or mRNA-1273 vaccine. Each well held a few million PBMC cultured with around 9.4 ug/ml peptides and about 10 IU/ml IL-2. Half-medium changes using IL-2 medium occurred on days 3 and 7. After removal of 2 bases from V and 5 bases from J, the junction contained 2 bases not matched to a gene. Germline-derived CDR1 and CDR2 are SGHVS and FNYEAQ. The CDR3 sequence is 13 residues long. Concerning this clone: Its target is unknown.

Libraries were prepared by immunoSEQ multiplex PCR; TCRdb keeps only in-frame clonotypes and omits some of them. Of around 32,000 clones listed, 55% to 70% are singletons. J is TRBJ2-7 and V is TRBV7-6, with TRBD1 identical over 8 bases. Here the sequenced sample was CD4+ T cells from PBMCs cultured with SARS-CoV-2 spike peptides, taken after COVID-19 vaccination. The sequence came from a human donor who received a COVID-19 vaccine. CDR3 residues: CASSLQGADEQYF. Written as DNA, the CDR3 is TGTGCCAGCAGCTTACAGGGGGCGGACGAGCAGTACTTC.